The T cell receptor (beta chain) under discussion was sequenced for a study of blood T cell repertoires in COVID-19. The wider study: The origin of the acute and convalescent COVID-19 samples was the United States, Italy and Spain. PBMCs, B-cell-depleted T cells, or T cells provided the cDNA or gDNA that made up the material.

Authors' analysis steps: Amplification of reference gene primers provided the estimated nucleated cell counts. Data came from immunoSEQ multiplex PCR; TCRdb stores just in-frame clones and leaves some out. V, J and clone size are taken as reported in that table, and D and trimming were inferred from the DNA itself. This table holds roughly 140,000 clones, about three quarters found once. The junction had 13 bases not matched to a gene; V was cut back by 1 base and J by 8 bases. Looked up from germline, CDR1 is GTSNPN and CDR2 is SVGIG (reference sequence). This CDR3 has 16 amino acids. The sequencing input was peripheral blood. The genes are TRBV30 and TRBJ1-2, with 10 bases lining up with TRBD1. The origin of this receptor is a woman aged 55-69 years with acute or convalescent COVID-19. CDR3 sequence (DNA): TGTGCCTGGAGTGACCTCCGCGGACAGGGGGGGACGGGCTACACCTTC. It codes for CAWSDLRGQGGTGYTF.